This TCR beta chain originates from a study of CD8+CD57+ T cells in acquired aplastic anemia. For CDR3 and TCR beta VDJ profiling, genomic DNA was the template used. A single record per CDR3 protein comes from TCRdb applying MiXCR to the reads. The data hold roughly 250,000 distinct CDR3 sequences, with approximately 45% observed a single time. Trimming left V 4 bases short and J 0 bases short, with 10 bases between. CDR3 length: 14 amino acids. Looked up from germline, CDR1 is GTSNPN and CDR2 is SVGIG (reference sequence). By flow cytometry, patients selected for sequencing had shown an expansion of CD8+CD57+ cells.

The chain combines TRBV30 with TRBJ2-4; D unresolved. The source is a human donor with aplastic anemia. The sequenced sample consisted of sorted CD4+, CD8+, or CD8+CD57+ T cells (not recorded which) from PBMCs. As DNA, the CDR3 is TGTGCCTGGACCTCCGTGATAGCCAAAAACATTCAGTACTTC. It is translated as CAWTSVIAKNIQYF.